This TCR beta chain stems from a study of cytomegalovirus exposure and HLA in healthy donors. Notes on the study in general: By HLA locus, TCR association rates varied in a later analysis, with DRB1 showing the most and HLA-C the fewest. Within the data, a cluster of highly shared sequence variants was likely a sequencing artifact. The authors reported that TCR beta sequences could predict HLA-A and HLA-B alleles. These predictions were accurate for most subjects in the first cohort.

This clone has just a few counts. Its cognate antigen is unknown. The PCR made use of 60 Vbeta and 13 Jbeta primers. Libraries were prepared by immunoSEQ multiplex PCR; TCRdb keeps only in-frame clonotypes and omits some of them. The sample records some 150,000 clones, under 85% being singletons. The receptor was derived from a young man in good health and CMV-seronegative. Sequences were obtained from PBMCs.

Here the CDR3 DNA reads TGTGCCAGTAGTATAGATCCAGGGACAGGGACTCTCGAGCAGTACTTC. Protein sequence: CASSIDPGTGTLEQYF. J is TRBJ2-7 and V is TRBV19; the match to TRBD1 covers 9 bases. The V segment lost 0 bases and the J segment 6 bases; nucleotides outside the gene matches: 9. Per the germline V gene, CDR1 is LNHDA and CDR2 is SQIVND (reference sequence). The CDR3 runs 16 residues.